The present T cell receptor (beta chain) was sequenced within a study of glioma-infiltrating T cells. Study-level findings and limits: Tissue and blood shared very few CDR3 sequences. Non-neoplastic patients had below-expected tissue-blood divergence, while all gliomas exceeded expectation.

This clonotype came up a few times. Its antigen is unidentified. The iRepertoire nested amplicon-rescue multiplex PCR amplified TCR alpha and beta CDR3s from RNA. One-step reverse transcription and amplification started from approximately 100-400 ng of tissue mRNA or PBMC total RNA. TCRdb recomputed calls from the multiplex PCR reads with MiXCR, one row per CDR3 protein. Counted here are around 140,000 distinct CDR3 sequences, around 40% occurring once; the ten biggest clones make up about a fifth. Trimming pared 3 bases from V and 0 bases from J, leaving 6 bases between. CDR3 length equals 14 residues. From germline, CDR1 is MDHEN and CDR2 SYDVKM.

Specimen: glioma tissue, nonneoplastic brain tissue, or PBMCs (not recorded which). The rearrangement uses TRBV28 and TRBJ2-1, with D unclear. The origin of this receptor is a human donor with low-grade glioma or glioblastoma, undergoing nonglioma brain surgery, or in good health (not recorded which). CDR3 region: CASSLSTSYNEQFF. The CDR3 region has the DNA TGTGCCAGCAGTTTGAGCACCTCCTACAATGAGCAGTTCTTC.